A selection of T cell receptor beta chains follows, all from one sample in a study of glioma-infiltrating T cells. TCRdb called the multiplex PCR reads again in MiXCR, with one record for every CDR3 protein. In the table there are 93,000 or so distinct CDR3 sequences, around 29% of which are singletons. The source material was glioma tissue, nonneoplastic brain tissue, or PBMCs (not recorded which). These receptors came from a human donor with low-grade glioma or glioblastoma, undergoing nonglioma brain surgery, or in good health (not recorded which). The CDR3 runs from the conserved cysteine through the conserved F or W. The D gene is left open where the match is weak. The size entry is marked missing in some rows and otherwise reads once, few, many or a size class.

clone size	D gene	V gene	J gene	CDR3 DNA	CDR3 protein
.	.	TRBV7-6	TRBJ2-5	TGTGCCAGCAGCTTAGATGTAGGAAACACTCAAGAGACCCAGTACTTC	CASSLDVGNTQETQYF
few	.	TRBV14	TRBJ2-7	TGTGCCAGCAGCCAAGCCAGGTTCGGGCAGTACTTC	CASSQARFGQYF
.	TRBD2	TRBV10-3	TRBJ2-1	TGTGACATTGGGACTAGCGGGGACAATGAGCAGTTCTTC	CDIGTSGDNEQFF
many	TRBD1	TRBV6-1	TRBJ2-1	TGTGCCAGCAGTTTCAGGGGGCCCTACAATGAGCAGTTCTTC	CASSFRGPYNEQFF
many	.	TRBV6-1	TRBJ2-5	TGTGCCAGCAACCCAGCCGGGGAGACCCAGTACTTC	CASNPAGETQYF
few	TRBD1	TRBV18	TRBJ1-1	TGTGCCAGCGAACAGGGGACGAACGCTGAAGCTTTCTTT	CASEQGTNAEAFF
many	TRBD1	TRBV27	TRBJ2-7	TGTGCCAGCAGTCCCCCGACAGGGAACGAGCAGTACTTC	CASSPPTGNEQYF
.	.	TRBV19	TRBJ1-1	TGTGCCAGTAGTCTATGGGGAAGCACTAAAGCTTTCTTT	CASSLWGSTKAFF
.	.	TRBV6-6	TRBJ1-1	TGTGCCAGCAGTTACTCGGAGGGTCTCCCGAACACTGAAGCTTTCTTT	CASSYSEGLPNTEAFF
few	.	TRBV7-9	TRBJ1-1	TGTGCCAGCAGCTTAGAAGTGCGAGCTTTCTTT	CASSLEVRAFF
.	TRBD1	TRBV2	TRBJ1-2	TGTGCCAGCAGTGAGTCCCATTGGGGACAGGGGAGAGATGGCTACACCTTC	CASSESHWGQGRDGYTF
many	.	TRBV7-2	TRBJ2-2	TGTGCCAGCACGCGAGGGGGGCCCACCGGGGAGCTGTTTTTT	CASTRGGPTGELFF
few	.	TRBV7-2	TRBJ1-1	TGTGCCAGCAGCTTACGTACAGGGAACCCTGAAGCTTTCTTT	CASSLRTGNPEAFF
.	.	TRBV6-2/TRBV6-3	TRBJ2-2	TGTGCCAGCAGGCCCGGGAGCTCCGGGGAGCTGGTTTTT	CASRPGSSGELVF
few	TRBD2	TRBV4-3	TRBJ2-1	TGCGCCAGCAGCCAAGTAGCGGGGGGGCTCGATGAGCAGTTCTTC	CASSQVAGGLDEQFF
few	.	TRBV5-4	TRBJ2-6	TGTGCCAGCAGCCAGCCCTTGAGTCGGTTCTCTGGGGCCAACGTCCTGACTTTC	CASSQPLSRFSGANVLTF
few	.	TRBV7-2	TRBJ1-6	TGTGCCAGCAGCCATAACGCCCAGGGGATTTATTCACCCCTCCACTTT	CASSHNAQGIYSPLHF
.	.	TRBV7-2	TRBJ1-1	TGTGCCAGCAGTTTCAGGGCCGTCACTGAAGCTTTCTTT	CASSFRAVTEAFF
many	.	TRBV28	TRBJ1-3	TGTGCCAGCAGTCGATGGACAGCCCTCTCTGGAAACACCATATATTTT	CASSRWTALSGNTIYF
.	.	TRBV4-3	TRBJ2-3	TGCGCCAGCAGCCACGCGGGGGCGGGGGATACGCAGTATTTT	CASSHAGAGDTQYF
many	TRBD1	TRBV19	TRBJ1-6	TGTGCCAGTAGTACCCGGGACAGGGATAATTCACCCCTCCACTTT	CASSTRDRDNSPLHF
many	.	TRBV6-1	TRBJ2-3	TGTGCCAGCAGGAGGACAGACAACACAGATACGCAGTATTTT	CASRRTDNTDTQYF
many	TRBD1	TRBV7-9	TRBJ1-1	TGTGCCAGCAGCCAGAAAAGACAGGGGAACACTGAAGCTTTCTTT	CASSQKRQGNTEAFF
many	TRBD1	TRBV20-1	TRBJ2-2	TGCAGTGCTAGAGATCCTTCGAGGTCCGCGCGACAGGGCACCGGGGAGCTGTTTTTT	CSARDPSRSARQGTGELFF
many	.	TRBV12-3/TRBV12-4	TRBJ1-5	TGTGCCAGCAGAGGGGATACCGGTCAGCCCCAGCATTTT	CASRGDTGQPQHF
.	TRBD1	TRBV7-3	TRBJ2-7	TGTGCCAGCAGCTTCGGGGGGACAGGGGCCCACGAGCAGTACTTC	CASSFGGTGAHEQYF
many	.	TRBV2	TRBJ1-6	TGTGCCAGCAGTTTCCGCGGCGAGAATTCACCCCTCCACTTT	CASSFRGENSPLHF
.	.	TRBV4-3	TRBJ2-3	TGCGCCAGCAGCCAAGAACAAGGTGGCACAGATACGCAGTATTTT	CASSQEQGGTDTQYF
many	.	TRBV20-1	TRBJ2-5	TGCAGTGACAAGCCCGGGACCGCCAGTAATCAAGAGACCCAGTACTTC	CSDKPGTASNQETQYF
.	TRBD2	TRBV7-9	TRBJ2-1	TGTGCCAGCAGCTCGGGACTAGCTAATGAGCAGTTCTTC	CASSSGLANEQFF
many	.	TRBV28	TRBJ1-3	TGTGCCAGCAGTACGGAAGGGGCCCGGCGGGGCACCATATATTTT	CASSTEGARRGTIYF
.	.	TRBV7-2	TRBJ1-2	TGTGCCAGCAGCTTACAGGGGCTGAACTATGGCTACACCTTC	CASSLQGLNYGYTF
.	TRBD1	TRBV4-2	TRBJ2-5	TGTGCCAGCAGCCTTTCCGGGACAGGGGGCACTAAGACCCAGTACTTC	CASSLSGTGGTKTQYF
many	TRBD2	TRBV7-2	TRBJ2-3	TGTGCCAGCAGCGCGGGGGGCGGAGATACGCAGTATTTT	CASSAGGGDTQYF
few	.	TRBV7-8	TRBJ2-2	TGTGCCAGCAGCTTAGTTGCAGGAACCAACACCGGGGAGCTGTTTTTT	CASSLVAGTNTGELFF
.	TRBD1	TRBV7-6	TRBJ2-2	TGTGCCAGCAGCTTACCCCCCCAGGGGGTGACCGGGGAGCTGTTTTTT	CASSLPPQGVTGELFF
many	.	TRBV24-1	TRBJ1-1	TGTGCCACCAGTGTCGGATTCAACACTGAAGCTTTCTTT	CATSVGFNTEAFF
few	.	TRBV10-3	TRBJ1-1	TGTGCCCTACGGACAGACCTGAACACTGAAGCTTTCTTT	CALRTDLNTEAFF
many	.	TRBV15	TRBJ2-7	TGTGCCACCAGCAGAGACAGGGGCACTCAGTGGAACGAGCAGTACTTC	CATSRDRGTQWNEQYF
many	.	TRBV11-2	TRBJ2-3	TGTGCCAGCAGCTTCCCCCTAGGGGGGGGACCAGATACGCAGTATTTT	CASSFPLGGGPDTQYF
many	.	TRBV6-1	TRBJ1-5	TGTGCCAGCAGTGGGGCCGGGGGGCGCAATCAGCCCCAGCATTTT	CASSGAGGRNQPQHF
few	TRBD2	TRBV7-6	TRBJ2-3	TGTGCCAGCAGCTTTGCGGGGGGGCCAATAGATACGCAGTATTTT	CASSFAGGPIDTQYF
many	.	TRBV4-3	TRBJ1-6	TGCGCCAGCAGCCAAGATCCCCCACCCAATAATTCACCCCTCCACTTT	CASSQDPPPNNSPLHF
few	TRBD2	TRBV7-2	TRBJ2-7	TGTGCCAGCAGCTTGGAGCGGGGGGGCTACGAGCAGTACTTC	CASSLERGGYEQYF
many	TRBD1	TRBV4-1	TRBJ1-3	TGCGCCAGCAGCCAAGATGGGACAGGGGGCTACACCATATATTTT	CASSQDGTGGYTIYF